Below are 16 T cell receptor beta chains sequenced from a single sample in a study of blood T cell repertoires in COVID-19. The repertoire was sequenced with immunoSEQ multiplex PCR; TCRdb's copy has only in-frame clones and lacks some. The data contain approximately 47,000 clones, over 85% of them seen just once; the ten biggest clones take up 15% to 20%. The sequencing input was peripheral blood. The receptor set was obtained from a man between 65 and 85 years old with active COVID-19.

CDR3 sequence reads: CASSQGTGANYGYTF. CDR3 nucleotide sequence: TGTGCCAGCAGCCAGGGGACAGGAGCTAACTATGGCTACACCTTC. This sequence joins TRBV14 and TRBJ1-2, with 8 bases aligning to TRBD1. The CDR3 contains 15 residues. With 3 bases clipped from V and 0 bases from J, the junction kept 3 bases outside the gene matches. Germline V gene data show CDR1 as SGHDN and CDR2 as FVKESK.

This rearrangement joins TRBV7-9 to TRBJ2-7, with 10 positions matching TRBD1. The CDR3 is made up of 17 amino acids. In germline, CDR1 is SEHNR, CDR2 FQNEAQ (reference sequence). V was clipped by 5 bases and J by 3 bases; unmatched bases: 13. CDR3 DNA sequence: TGTGCCAGCAGCCTGGGGGCGACGGGGACAGGGGTCTACGAGCAGTACTTC. This gives the protein CASSLGATGTGVYEQYF. Using reference TRBV7-9 and TRBJ2-7 for the parts outside the CDR3, the full variable domain is DTGVSQNPRHKITKRGQNVTFRCDPISEHNRLYWYRQTLGQGPEFLTYFQNEAQLEKSRLLSDRFSAERPKGSFSTLEIQRTEQGDSAMYLCASSLGATGTGVYEQYFGPGTRLTVT.

The V call is TRBV2, the J call TRBJ1-6; 8 positions match TRBD1. CDR1 is SNHLY and CDR2 is FYNNEI in the germline V gene. The CDR3 sequence is 15 residues long. V dropped 3 bases and J dropped 7; count of bases not matched to a gene: 5. The CDR3 region has the DNA TGTGCCAGCAGTGACGACAGGGGCTACAATTCACCCCTCCACTTT. As protein: CASSDDRGYNSPLHF.

This clone was seen only once. The J gene is TRBJ2-1, the V gene TRBV11-2, with a possible D match to TRBD1 (6 bases). Germline values: CDR1 SGHAT, CDR2 FQNNGV. The V end was cut by 1 base, the J end by 8 bases, with 18 bases between. The CDR3 totals 16 residues. CDR3 in DNA: TGTGCCAGCAGCTTAGCCCGTGGGGGCGATATTGATGAGCAGTTCTTC. Amino acids: CASSLARGGDIDEQFF.

In this sample, this clone turned up once. The V call is TRBV28, the J call TRBJ1-2; D call uncertain. The CDR3 is made up of 14 amino acids. V was cut by 7 bases and J by 1 base, with 13 bases left in between. Germline V gene lookup returns CDR1 MDHEN and CDR2 SYDVKM. CDR3 DNA: TGTGCCAGCACCCCCGGGGATTTTAACTATGGCTACACCTTC. This gives the protein CASTPGDFNYGYTF.

This clone was picked up one time. The V gene is TRBV4-1, the J gene TRBJ1-1; no reliable D call. The V and J ends lost 4 bases and 0 bases respectively, with 6 bases between them. Germline lookup yields CDR1 MGHRA and CDR2 YSYEKL. This CDR3 has 13 residues. CDR3 nucleotides: TGCGCCAGCAGCCTCACAGTGAACACTGAAGCTTTCTTT. The encoded protein is CASSLTVNTEAFF.

This rearrangement joins TRBV7-9 to TRBJ1-1; D is unresolved. This CDR3 is 11 amino acids long. CDR1 and CDR2 (germline): SEHNR, FQNEAQ (reference sequence). The V end was cut by 2 bases, the J end by 6 bases, with 4 bases between. This chain's CDR3 is CASSLIAEAFF. The CDR3 coding sequence is TGTGCCAGCAGCTTAATCGCTGAAGCTTTCTTT.

This clone was seen a single time. This chain uses TRBV19 with TRBJ2-1; TRBD2 aligns across 13 bases. V shed 6 bases, J shed 8 bases, and the junction held 7 bases outside the gene matches. This CDR3 spans 15 amino acids. Germline CDR1 LNHDA, CDR2 SQIVND (reference sequence). CDR3 in DNA: TGTGCCAGTAGCCAACTAGCGGGGGGGCTCGATGAGCAGTTCTTC. Protein product: CASSQLAGGLDEQFF. Complete variable domain (other parts from reference TRBV19 and TRBJ2-1): DGGITQSPKYLFRKEGQNVTLSCEQNLNHDAMYWYRQDPGQGLRLIYYSQIVNDFQKGDIAEGYSVSREKKESFPLTVTSAQKNPTAFYLCASSQLAGGLDEQFFGPGTRLTVL.

Written as DNA, the CDR3 is TGTGCCAGCAGCCAACCCGGGACAGCGTACAATGAGCAGTTCTTC. Amino acids: CASSQPGTAYNEQFF. The chain joins TRBV14 to TRBJ2-1; the match to TRBD1 covers 7 bases. V was clipped by 2 bases and J by 4 bases; unmatched bases: 5. This CDR3 has 15 amino acids. Germline assignment: CDR1 SGHDN and CDR2 FVKESK.

The gene calls are TRBV19 and TRBJ1-2, with D hard to call. Trimming removed 3 bases at V and 4 bases at J, with 15 bases between. Per germline, CDR1 LNHDA and CDR2 SQIVND (reference sequence). CDR3 length: 15 amino acids. Here the CDR3 DNA reads TGTGCCAGTAGTATGGGTTGGAGGCAGGTCTATGGCTACACCTTC. It specifies CASSMGWRQVYGYTF.

CDR3: CASSVGPGQGEQFF. CDR3 bases: TGTGCCAGCAGCGTAGGTCCAGGGCAGGGTGAGCAGTTCTTC. The chain joins TRBV9 to TRBJ2-1; possible D gene TRBD1, 5 bases. Germline V lookup: CDR1 SGDLS, CDR2 YYNGEE. V was trimmed by 0 bases and J by 9 bases, leaving 13 bases between them. The CDR3 extends over 14 amino acids.

This clone was seen a single time. The chain recombines TRBV29-1 with TRBJ1-4; D unclear. Looked up from germline, CDR1 is SQVTM and CDR2 is ANQGSEA. The CDR3 runs to 14 residues. Trimming removed 5 bases from V and 0 bases from J, with 10 bases in between. This CDR3 reads CSVRHPATNEKLFF. CDR3 sequence (DNA): TGCAGCGTTCGACACCCTGCAACTAATGAAAAACTGTTTTTT.

This sequence joins TRBV7-2 and TRBJ1-2, with D possibly TRBD1 on 6 matching bases. The CDR3 covers 15 residues. V lost 3 bases and J lost 4, with 15 bases in between. Per the germline V gene, CDR1 is SGHTA and CDR2 is FQGNSA. CDR3 nucleotides: TGTGCCAGCAGCTTCTCCTCAGGGGTTGGCTATGGCTACACCTTC. Protein: CASSFSSGVGYGYTF.

This sequence joins TRBV6-5 and TRBJ2-7; 7 bases are a match to TRBD1. The CDR3 runs to 14 residues. Trimming at V came to 0 bases and at J to 3 bases, leaving 2 bases not matched to a gene. Germline V gene data show CDR1 as MNHEY and CDR2 as SVGAGI. CDR3 amino acids: CASSYSRTGYEQYF. CDR3 coding DNA: TGTGCCAGCAGTTACTCACGGACAGGCTACGAGCAGTACTTC.

This rearrangement joins TRBV2 to TRBJ1-2; D remains ambiguous. Trimming stripped 4 bases from V and 4 bases from J, with 13 bases between. Germline assignment: CDR1 SNHLY and CDR2 FYNNEI. This CDR3 contains 14 residues. CDR3 region: CASSAQAPGYGYTF. The CDR3 DNA reads TGTGCCAGCAGTGCTCAGGCCCCCGGCTATGGCTACACCTTC.

This clone was found once. V and J are TRBV19 and TRBJ2-3; weak D call: TRBD1 (6 bases). V dropped 9 bases and J dropped 3 bases, with 22 bases sitting between them. This CDR3 comprises 16 residues. CDR1 is LNHDA and CDR2 is SQIVND in the germline V gene (reference sequence). CDR3 residues: CASSRGFGFRTDTQYF. CDR3 nucleotide sequence: TGTGCCAGCTCGAGGGGGTTCGGGTTTAGGACAGATACGCAGTATTTT.